This T cell receptor (beta chain) was profiled in a study of OX40 agonist ivuxolimab in advanced cancers. Study context: Aged about 20 to 85 with a mean of approximately 60 years, they were about 80% male.

Whole-study findings and limits: Expanded peripheral T-cell antigen specificity went undetermined.

Profiled with immunoSEQ multiplex PCR; TCRdb holds only in-frame clones, not every one. The sample holds about 83,000 clones, about 80% seen once. A word on this clone: Its antigen is still unknown.

The CDR3 is made up of 14 amino acids. Germline V gene data show CDR1 as SEHNR and CDR2 as FQNEAQ (reference sequence). V shed 2 bases and J shed 10 bases, with 14 bases lying between them. This receptor was identified in an adult with an advanced solid tumor such as melanoma, head and neck, liver or kidney cancer. Sequenced material: CD4+ or CD8+ T cells sorted from blood, taken in a trial of the OX40 agonist ivuxolimab. The gene calls are TRBV7-9 and TRBJ1-4, with a tentative D call TRBD1 (6 bases). The CDR3 DNA reads TGTGCCAGCAGCTTAAACAGGGAGAGTGGAAAACTGTTTTTT. Protein: CASSLNRESGKLFF. Full variable domain (remainder filled in from reference TRBV7-9 and TRBJ1-4): DTGVSQNPRHKITKRGQNVTFRCDPISEHNRLYWYRQTLGQGPEFLTYFQNEAQLEKSRLLSDRFSAERPKGSFSTLEIQRTEQGDSAMYLCASSLNRESGKLFFGSGTQLSVL.